This T cell receptor (beta chain) was sequenced during a study of T-cell reconstitution after alpha-beta-depleted transplantation in children. The study's findings and limits: Newly made T cells mostly supplied T-cell counts and diversity one year after transplant. Approximately two months post-transplant, alpha-beta T cells reportedly originated from several hundred expanded graft clones. The origin of high day-60 TCRbeta diversity in some patients lay in surviving recipient T cells and thymic progenitors.

A library of TCRbeta sequences, prepared with unique molecular identifiers, was generated. One entry per CDR3 protein results from TCRdb running MiXCR on the PCR reads. The sample yields over 150,000 distinct CDR3 sequences, approximately 6.3% seen once. In germline, CDR1 is SNHLY, CDR2 FYNNEI. This CDR3 has 16 residues. V lost 2 bases and J lost 4; bases outside the gene matches: 11. In its sample, this clonotype was seen many times. Its antigen is still unknown. Sequencing used PBMCs, obtained before TCRalphabeta/CD19-depleted stem cell transplant. The chain couples TRBV2 to TRBJ2-7; 7 positions agree with TRBD1. This sequence was found in a boy between 2 and 15 years old with acute lymphoblastic leukemia, due to receive a stem cell transplant. The CDR3, as DNA: TGTGCCAGCAGTGAAAATCCCGGGACAGCAATTTACGAGCAGTACTTC. Amino acid sequence: CASSENPGTAIYEQYF.